The next 2 T cell receptor beta chains were all read from a single sample in a study of shared clonotypes between healthy human individuals. Assay: immunoSEQ multiplex PCR; the TCRdb copy retains only in-frame clones and omits some. This sample has some 1.5 million clones, with around 97% found just once. The specimen was naive CD4+ T cells sorted from blood. Regarding subset: CD45RA+ positively selected. These receptors were collected from a man aged 25-45 years in good health.

This chain joins TRBV9 and TRBJ2-2, with 9 nucleotides matching TRBD2. The CDR3 spans 17 residues. The J segment lost 3 bases and the V segment lost 0 bases, leaving 6 bases of the junction unmatched. Germline CDR1 reads SGDLS; CDR2 reads YYNGEE. CDR3 region: CASSVVSGSSYTGELFF. In nucleotides, the CDR3 is TGTGCCAGCAGCGTAGTTAGCGGGAGTTCCTACACCGGGGAGCTGTTTTTT.

The chain has TRBV4-1 and TRBJ2-1; D is possibly TRBD2 (5 bases). Trimming stripped 4 bases from V and 8 bases from J, with 18 bases between. The CDR3 runs 15 residues. The germline V gene encodes CDR1 MGHRA and CDR2 YSYEKL. The CDR3 loop reads CASSLTGLPADEQFF. The DNA for the CDR3 is TGCGCCAGCAGCCTCACGGGATTGCCTGCGGATGAGCAGTTCTTC.